The present T cell receptor beta chain was sequenced within a study of multiple sclerosis patients with progressive multifocal leukoencephalopathy. Study findings and constraints: Whether JC virus or general immunocompromise explains the findings remained unclear.

Time point of the sample: before natalizumab initiation. Concerning this clone itself: Its antigen is not known.

The CDR3 runs to 14 residues. The V end lost 7 bases, the J end lost 1 base, and 12 bases lay between the germline ends. CDR1 is SNHLY and CDR2 is FYNNEI in the germline V gene. Data came from immunoSEQ multiplex PCR; TCRdb stores just in-frame clones and leaves some out. This table has tens of thousands of clones, 88% appearing once. The chain is built from TRBV2 and TRBJ2-3; a weak D match, TRBD2 (5 bases). Sequencing was done on a sample of PBMCs. This sequence originates from a human donor with multiple sclerosis. The CDR3: CASIQRRGTDTQYF. The CDR3, as DNA: TGTGCCAGCATCCAGAGGCGGGGCACAGATACGCAGTATTTT.